These 8 T cell receptor beta chains were all obtained from the same sample, sequenced in a study of control samples from healthy donors and cancer patients. The table came from immunoSEQ multiplex PCR; TCRdb's copy has only in-frame clones and leaves some out. The repertoire holds under 15,000 clones, roughly 94% seen once, with 27% in the top ten. Sequencing used PBMCs. These receptors were obtained from a man between 65 and 85 years old with head and neck cancer.

The chain uses TRBV9 and TRBJ2-6, with a possible D match to TRBD1 (6 bases). Trimming shortened V by 4 bases and J by 4 bases, and 15 bases separated the two germline ends. The CDR3 length is 16 residues. The germline V gene encodes CDR1 SGDLS and CDR2 YYNGEE. CDR3 amino acids: CASSSTIGTGANVLTF. In DNA, the CDR3 is TGTGCCAGCAGCTCCACCATTGGGACAGGGGCCAACGTCCTGACTTTC.

The V gene is TRBV7-9, the J gene TRBJ1-6; D ambiguous. Germline-derived CDR1 and CDR2 are SEHNR and FQNEAQ (reference sequence). Trimming took 2 bases from V and 13 from J, leaving 15 bases between them. The length of the CDR3 is 14 residues. CDR3 residues: CASSLNLRESPLHF. For the CDR3, the DNA is TGTGCCAGCAGCTTAAACTTAAGGGAGTCCCCCCTCCACTTT.

This chain connects TRBV5-1 to TRBJ2-1; 8 bases map to TRBD1. The CDR3 length is 15 residues. Germline V gene lookup returns CDR1 SGHRS and CDR2 YFSETQ. The junction had 8 bases not matched to a gene; V was cut back by 1 base and J by 8 bases. CDR3 nucleotides: TGCGCCAGCAGCTTGTCTACAGGGGGGCGATATGAGCAGTTCTTC. Translated: CASSLSTGGRYEQFF. Looking up the rest from reference TRBV5-1 and TRBJ2-1 gives the full variable domain: KAGVTQTPRYLIKTRGQQVTLSCSPISGHRSVSWYQQTPGQGLQFLFEYFSETQRNKGNFPGRFSGRQFSNSRSEMNVSTLELGDSALYLCASSLSTGGRYEQFFGPGTRLTVL.

The chain has TRBV6-5 and TRBJ2-7, with TRBD1 as a possible D gene (7 bases). The V end was cut by 6 bases, the J end by 4 bases, with 19 bases between. Germline V gene sequence: CDR1 MNHEY, CDR2 SVGAGI. The CDR3 contains 15 residues. For the CDR3, the DNA is TGTGCCAGCAGCCAGACCCAGGGGGGAGCTTACGAGCAGTACTTC. Its translation is CASSQTQGGAYEQYF.

The rearrangement links TRBV7-3 to TRBJ2-1; 8 bases are a match to TRBD2. V dropped 1 base and J dropped 2; count of bases not matched to a gene: 13. The CDR3 contains 19 residues. The germline gives CDR1 SGHTA, CDR2 FQGTGA. Written as DNA, the CDR3 is TGTGCCAGCAGCTTAAGGGGGTCGCGACGGGAGGGCACCTACAATGAGCAGTTCTTC. It is translated as CASSLRGSRREGTYNEQFF.

CDR3 nucleotides: TGTGCCAGCAGCTCGACCATGGGTGGAGATCAGCCCCAGCATTTT. This gives the protein CASSSTMGGDQPQHF. The V gene is TRBV7-9, the J gene TRBJ1-5; D unresolved. Germline lookup yields CDR1 SEHNR and CDR2 FQNEAQ (reference sequence). The V end lost 4 bases, the J end lost 5 bases, and 15 bases lay between the germline ends. This CDR3 has 15 amino acids.

The V call is TRBV6-5, the J call TRBJ1-1; D uncertain. The length of the CDR3 is 11 residues. The germline CDR1 and CDR2 sequences are MNHEY and SVGAGI. V shed 7 bases and J shed 10 bases, with 13 bases lying between them. CDR3 DNA sequence: TGTGCCAGCACTCTCTTGGGAGGAGCTTTCTTT. It encodes CASTLLGGAFF.

This chain joins TRBV30 and TRBJ2-3, with D unclear. V lost 3 bases and J lost 5, with 3 bases in between. Germline V CDR1 and CDR2: GTSNPN, SVGIG (reference sequence). The CDR3 loop spans 10 amino acids. CDR3 loop: CAWSLDTQYF. The DNA of the CDR3 is TGTGCCTGGAGCCTAGATACGCAGTATTTT.